A single sample gave rise to the 22 T cell receptor beta chains below, sequenced in a study of cytomegalovirus exposure and HLA in healthy donors. In the PCR, 60 Vbeta and 13 Jbeta primers were used. Sequenced by immunoSEQ multiplex PCR; TCRdb stores in-frame clones only, minus some. The table has about 130,000 clones, roughly 84% seen once. Sequencing was performed on PBMCs. The receptors here all came from a woman between 18 and 30 years old in good health and CMV-seropositive.

This clone was found a few times. V and J are TRBV7-2 and TRBJ2-1; 9 nucleotides match TRBD2. Per germline, CDR1 SGHTA and CDR2 FQGNSA. V trimming: 6 bases; J trimming: 4 bases; junction bases outside the gene matches: 7. The length of the CDR3 is 15 residues. The CDR3, as DNA: TGTGCCAGCAGTTGGGGGACTAGCACGTACAATGAGCAGTTCTTC. Translating it yields CASSWGTSTYNEQFF. Full variable domain (remainder filled in from reference TRBV7-2 and TRBJ2-1): GAGVSQSPSNKVTEKGKDVELRCDPISGHTALYWYRQSLGQGLEFLIYFQGNSAPDKSGLPSDRFSAERTGGSVSTLTIQRTQQEDSAVYLCASSWGTSTYNEQFFGPGTRLTVL.

The chain uses TRBV19 and TRBJ1-2; 7 nucleotides line up with TRBD1. V lost 5 bases to trimming and J lost 4 bases; unmatched junction nucleotides: 4. CDR3 size: 13 residues. Per germline, CDR1 LNHDA and CDR2 SQIVND (reference sequence). The CDR3 nucleotides are TGTGCCAGTAGTCCTGGGACAGTCTATGGCTACACCTTC. Residues: CASSPGTVYGYTF.

The V call is TRBV6-5, the J call TRBJ1-1; possibly TRBD1 for D (5 bases). Germline loops: CDR1 MNHEY, CDR2 SVGAGI. CDR3 length: 16 amino acids. The ends were cut back, 0 bases at V and 2 bases at J, with 13 bases in the middle. CDR3 in DNA: TGTGCCAGCAGTTACTCGGGGCCCCGACAAAACACTGAAGCTTTCTTT. The encoded protein is CASSYSGPRQNTEAFF.

This chain joins TRBV10-3 and TRBJ2-3, with D maybe TRBD2 (7 bases). The CDR3 has 14 amino acids. Germline V gives CDR1 ENHRY, CDR2 SYGVKD. Trimming took 10 bases from V and 6 from J, leaving 20 bases between them. The CDR3 region has the DNA TGTGCCACGGCGGACCCGGGGGGCCCGGATACGCAGTATTTT. Its protein is CATADPGGPDTQYF.

The chain has TRBV4-1 and TRBJ2-3; 8 bases are shared with TRBD2. The CDR3 extends over 16 amino acids. The junction had 10 bases not matched to a gene; V was cut back by 4 bases and J by 4 bases. Germline CDR1 reads MGHRA; CDR2 reads YSYEKL. DNA for the CDR3: TGCGCCAGCAGCCCTCGGGGGGCGGGGGGTTCAGATACGCAGTATTTT. This translates into CASSPRGAGGSDTQYF.

This sequence joins TRBV4-1 and TRBJ2-1; 7 bases agree with TRBD1. With 6 bases clipped from V and 8 bases from J, the junction kept 13 bases outside the gene matches. The CDR3 contains 15 residues. CDR1 is MGHRA and CDR2 is YSYEKL in the germline V gene. The CDR3 sequence is CASRQLLTGADEQFF. The CDR3, as DNA: TGCGCCAGCAGACAACTTTTAACAGGGGCGGATGAGCAGTTCTTC.

The chain combines TRBV11-2 with TRBJ2-2; D remains ambiguous. Germline loops: CDR1 SGHAT, CDR2 FQNNGV. V was pared by 1 base and J by 8 bases, with 8 bases between. The CDR3 runs to 13 residues. The CDR3 nucleotides read TGTGCCAGCAGCTTAGTTGGCCCGGGGGAGCTGTTTTTT. Protein product: CASSLVGPGELFF.

V gene TRBV7-3 combines with J gene TRBJ2-3; TRBD2 aligns across 7 bases. The CDR3 totals 15 residues. Germline values: CDR1 SGHTA, CDR2 FQGTGA. The V and J ends lost 2 bases and 4 bases, in that order; junction bases with no gene match: 6. The CDR3: CASSLSAGEADTQYF. The CDR3 DNA is TGTGCCAGCAGCTTATCTGCGGGGGAGGCAGATACGCAGTATTTT. The full variable domain, rest sourced from reference TRBV7-3 and TRBJ2-3, is GAGVSQTPSNKVTEKGKYVELRCDPISGHTALYWYRQSLGQGPEFLIYFQGTGAADDSGLPNDRFFAVRPEGSVSTLKIQRTERGDSAVYLCASSLSAGEADTQYFGPGTRLTVL.

The V call is TRBV28, the J call TRBJ1-1; 9 nucleotides line up with TRBD1. This CDR3 is 16 amino acids long. Germline V gives CDR1 MDHEN, CDR2 SYDVKM. After removal of 3 bases from V and 3 bases from J, the junction contained 8 bases not matched to a gene. CDR3 in DNA: TGTGCCAGCAGTTTCCGGACAGGGGAAAGGTACACTGAAGCTTTCTTT. This translates into CASSFRTGERYTEAFF.

V usage is TRBV21-1 and J usage is TRBJ2-5; TRBD2, the table's D call, lacks a check against the DNA. TRBV21-1 is deemed a pseudogene. The CDR3 totals 16 residues. The CDR3 protein is CASSKELAGFRETQYF. The CDR3 region has the DNA TGTGCCAGCAGCAAAGAACTAGCGGGTTTTAGAGAGACCCAGTACTTC.

This clone has more than one count but fewer than ten. The rearrangement joins TRBV6-1 to TRBJ1-5; D ambiguous. Between the trimmed V and J ends, which lost 3 bases and 5 bases, there was a span of 8 bases. The CDR3 loop spans 13 amino acids. Germline CDR1 MNHNS, CDR2 SASEGT. Here the CDR3 DNA reads TGTGCCAGCAGTGATTTGGCTGATCAGCCCCAGCATTTT. Protein: CASSDLADQPQHF.

The V gene is TRBV4-1, the J gene TRBJ2-3, with a tentative D call TRBD2 (7 bases). Looked up from germline, CDR1 is MGHRA and CDR2 is YSYEKL. The CDR3 is made up of 16 amino acids. Trimming took off 0 bases at V and 6 bases at J, with 16 bases between the two ends. CDR3 in DNA: TGCGCCAGCAGCCAAGATGAAGGGGGGGCAGGGGATACGCAGTATTTT. This gives the protein CASSQDEGGAGDTQYF.

J is TRBJ1-1 and V is TRBV5-1, with D perhaps matching TRBD1 (6 bases). Germline CDR1 and CDR2: SGHRS and YFSETQ. The V and J ends lost 3 bases and 1 base respectively, with 10 bases between them. The CDR3 has 14 amino acids. The CDR3 DNA is TGCGCCAGCAGCTGGACAGAGAAGAACACTGAAGCTTTCTTT. Amino acid sequence: CASSWTEKNTEAFF.

CDR3 sequence reads: CASSVNLGQETQYF. DNA of the CDR3: TGTGCCAGCAGCGTGAACCTCGGCCAAGAGACCCAGTACTTC. The chain is built from TRBV9 and TRBJ2-5; D not resolved. This CDR3 comprises 14 residues. Germline CDR1 is SGDLS and CDR2 is YYNGEE. The V and J ends lost 2 bases and 1 base respectively, with 9 bases between them. The entire variable domain, with the rest obtained from reference TRBV9 and TRBJ2-5, is as follows: DSGVTQTPKHLITATGQRVTLRCSPRSGDLSVYWYQQSLDQGLQFLIQYYNGEERAKGNILERFSAQQFPDLHSELNLSSLELGDSALYFCASSVNLGQETQYFGPGTRLLVL.

The table lists this clone with a few counts. The chain employs TRBV4-1 and TRBJ1-1; a possible D gene is TRBD1 (6 bases). V was shortened by 4 bases and J by 1 base, with 10 bases between the two germline ends. The CDR3 spans 14 residues. Germline V gene lookup returns CDR1 MGHRA and CDR2 YSYEKL. The CDR3, as DNA: TGCGCCAGCAGCCGGACACAGGGGAACACTGAAGCTTTCTTT. Translation: CASSRTQGNTEAFF.

V and J are TRBV12-5 and TRBJ2-5; possible D gene TRBD1, 5 bases. Germline lookup yields CDR1 LGHNT and CDR2 FRNRAP. V was clipped by 7 bases and J by 2 bases, with 14 bases between them. The CDR3 covers 14 residues. CDR3: CASALDRPQETQYF. As DNA, the CDR3 is TGTGCTAGTGCCCTCGACAGACCACAAGAGACCCAGTACTTC.

This chain links TRBV10-2 with TRBJ2-3, with D possibly being TRBD1 (5 bases). Trimming left V 2 bases short and J 11 bases short, with 14 bases between. The CDR3 covers 13 residues. Germline V CDR1 and CDR2: WSHSY, SAAADI. Written as DNA, the CDR3 is TGCGCCAGCAGTGAGGCCCAAGGGGCTTTGCAGTATTTT. Its protein product is CASSEAQGALQYF.

This rearrangement joins TRBV4-2 to TRBJ2-4; the D gene is possibly TRBD2 (5 bases). The V end was cut by 5 bases, the J end by 8 bases, with 10 bases between. The CDR3 length is 12 residues. Germline V lookup: CDR1 LGHNA, CDR2 YNFKEQ. In DNA, the CDR3 is TGTGCCAGCAGCGCTTTGAGGGACATTCAGTACTTC. Its translation: CASSALRDIQYF.

In DNA, the CDR3 is TGCGCCAGCAGTGAGTCGCGCGGTAATTCACCCCTCCACTTT. Amino acids: CASSESRGNSPLHF. The V call is TRBV10-2, the J call TRBJ1-6; D remains unclear. Germline values: CDR1 WSHSY, CDR2 SAAADI. The CDR3 is 14 amino acids. The V gene lost 0 bases and the J gene lost 6 bases, with 6 bases spanning the gap.

The J gene is TRBJ1-1, the V gene TRBV6-6; the D is unclear. Trimming removed 7 bases at V and 4 bases at J, with 19 bases between. Per the germline V gene, CDR1 is MNHNY and CDR2 is SVGAGI (reference sequence). The CDR3 contains 15 residues. The CDR3 region has the DNA TGTGCCAGCACCGCTCCGGGAGACGGGTTCACTGAAGCTTTCTTT. It encodes CASTAPGDGFTEAFF.

The rearrangement uses TRBV7-4 and TRBJ2-5; possibly TRBD2 for D (6 bases). Near its end, the DNA agrees better with TRBJ2-7, so the J call may be wrong. The CDR3 runs to 16 residues. Germline V lookup: CDR1 SGHVT, CDR2 SQSDAQ. The CDR3 loop is CASSLGGDSEQSEQYF. The CDR3 DNA follows: TGTGCCAGCAGCTTAGGGGGGGATTCGGAACAGAGCGAGCAGTACTTC.

V and J are TRBV9 and TRBJ2-3; 9 nucleotides line up with TRBD2. Germline CDR1 is SGDLS and CDR2 is YYNGEE. This CDR3 has 15 amino acids. Trimming cost V 4 bases and J 2 bases; bases outside gene matches: 5. The CDR3 reads CASSFRTSDTDTQYF. CDR3 DNA: TGTGCCAGCAGCTTCAGGACTAGCGACACAGATACGCAGTATTTT.